The following is a TCR beta chain sequence with its context. Antigen specificity is unknown. This sample is part of a study of shared clonotypes between healthy human individuals. Overall study findings and caveats: Clonotype sharing among the donors was expected to vary with sequencing depth. Genetic and exposure-history diversity was limited by the few donors. Naive subsets tended to show greater estimated richness than memory subsets.

V shed 6 bases and J shed 8 bases, with 16 bases lying between them. Germline V gene lookup returns CDR1 SGHVS and CDR2 FQNEAQ. The CDR3 loop spans 14 amino acids. Some clones are missing from TCRdb's copy, which holds only in-frame ones; the method was immunoSEQ multiplex PCR. The sample holds over a million clones, around 95% seen once. Sequencing input: naive CD4+ T cells sorted from blood. Subset denoted: CD45RA+ positively selected. The chain uses TRBV7-8 and TRBJ1-4; unclear D gene. This clonotype originated in a man aged 25-40 years in good health. The CDR3 loop reads CASRFRGSGEKLFF. The CDR3, as DNA: TGTGCCAGCAGATTCCGGGGATCTGGGGAAAAACTGTTTTTT.